These 18 T cell receptor beta chains were all obtained from the same sample, sequenced in a study of cytomegalovirus exposure and HLA in healthy donors. Profiled with immunoSEQ multiplex PCR; TCRdb holds only in-frame clones, not every one. The profile shows about 120,000 clones, approximately 81% of them singletons. What was sequenced was PBMCs. The receptors originated from a woman aged 25-40 years in good health and CMV-seronegative.

V is TRBV11-3 and J is TRBJ1-4, with 7 bases fitting TRBD1. The V and J ends lost 5 bases and 0 bases, in that order; junction bases with no gene match: 3. Germline V gene lookup returns CDR1 SGHNT and CDR2 YENEEA. CDR3 length: 15 residues. This CDR3 is CASSDTGATNEKLFF. The CDR3 region has the DNA TGTGCCAGCAGCGACACAGGGGCAACTAATGAAAAACTGTTTTTT.

V usage is TRBV4-3 and J usage is TRBJ2-7; no firm D call. V lost 0 bases and J lost 0, with 12 bases in between. The CDR3 runs 16 residues. The germline V gene has CDR1 LGHNA and CDR2 YSLEER. CDR3 coding DNA: TGCGCCAGCAGCCAAGACAAGGAGCTCCCCTCCTACGAGCAGTACTTC. It is translated as CASSQDKELPSYEQYF.

The genes are TRBV6-6 and TRBJ1-6, with D maybe TRBD1 (6 bases). CDR1 is MNHNY and CDR2 is SVGAGI in the germline V gene (reference sequence). The CDR3 contains 14 residues. V shed 8 bases and J shed 8 bases, with 16 bases lying between them. CDR3 in DNA: TGTGCCAGCTCGGGGTTCAGGGGAGATTCACCCCTCCACTTT. Its translation: CASSGFRGDSPLHF.

The chain uses TRBV29-1 and TRBJ1-2; TRBD1 might be the D (5 bases). Germline V gives CDR1 SQVTM, CDR2 ANQGSEA. Trimming took 4 bases from V and 8 from J, leaving 11 bases between them. The CDR3 sequence is 11 residues long. The CDR3 spells CSVARGGGYTF. As DNA, the CDR3 is TGCAGCGTTGCAAGGGGAGGGGGCTACACCTTC.

The chain links TRBV5-1 to TRBJ2-5; TRBD1 agrees at 8 bases. Unmatched junction bases numbered 7, after V lost 0 bases and J lost 3 bases. This CDR3 spans 16 amino acids. CDR1 and CDR2 from the germline V gene are SGHRS and YFSETQ. The CDR3 region is CASSLGQGIPKETQYF. CDR3 nucleotide sequence: TGCGCCAGCAGCTTGGGACAGGGGATTCCTAAAGAGACCCAGTACTTC.

V is TRBV6-5 and J is TRBJ1-2, with a tentative D call TRBD1 (6 bases). Germline loops: CDR1 MNHEY, CDR2 SVGAGI. The CDR3 sequence is 12 residues long. Trimming pared 8 bases from V and 9 bases from J, leaving 16 bases between. The CDR3 nucleotides read TGTGCCAGCCATCTTCTCGACAGGAGCTACACCTTC. Its protein is CASHLLDRSYTF.

The chain joins TRBV4-1 to TRBJ2-3; the match to TRBD1 covers 10 bases. Trimming at V came to 1 base and at J to 5 bases, leaving 9 bases not matched to a gene. The CDR3 is made up of 17 amino acids. Germline values: CDR1 MGHRA, CDR2 YSYEKL. Written as DNA, the CDR3 is TGCGCCAGCAGCCAAGGGGCCGGGACAGGGGTTAGAGATACGCAGTATTTT. Translation: CASSQGAGTGVRDTQYF.

This sequence joins TRBV2 and TRBJ1-4; perhaps TRBD1 as D (6 bases). This CDR3 region has 19 residues. Germline V lookup: CDR1 SNHLY, CDR2 FYNNEI. V was clipped by 7 bases and J by 7 bases, with 31 bases between them. The chain's CDR3 is CASTRKIGGGGRGGEKLFF. The CDR3 DNA is TGTGCCAGCACGAGGAAGATAGGCGGGGGCGGCAGAGGGGGTGAAAAACTGTTTTTT.

The CDR3 region has the DNA TGTGCCAGCAGTGGTACTAGCCCCTTTTACGAGCAGTACTTC. It codes for CASSGTSPFYEQYF. This chain joins TRBV2 and TRBJ2-7; a possible D gene is TRBD2 (6 bases). CDR1 SNHLY and CDR2 FYNNEI come from the germline V gene. The CDR3 loop spans 14 amino acids. Trimming cost V 4 bases and J 4 bases, with 14 bases left between them.

The chain employs TRBV6-6 and TRBJ2-5; 8 nucleotides line up with TRBD1. The V and J ends lost 4 bases and 1 base, in that order; junction bases with no gene match: 8. The germline gives CDR1 MNHNY, CDR2 SVGAGI (reference sequence). The length of the CDR3 is 16 residues. The CDR3, as DNA: TGTGCCAGCAGTTCCGGGACAGGAGGGGTCCAAGAGACCCAGTACTTC. It specifies CASSSGTGGVQETQYF.

CDR3 nucleotide sequence: TGTGCCAGCGCCTCAGGGGGTATGAACACTGAAGCTTTCTTT. Translated: CASASGGMNTEAFF. This sequence joins TRBV2 and TRBJ1-1; TRBD1 aligns across 7 bases. Germline CDR1 SNHLY, CDR2 FYNNEI. The CDR3 is made up of 14 amino acids. Unmatched junction bases numbered 6, after V lost 8 bases and J lost 0 bases.

The chain couples TRBV2 to TRBJ2-7, with 10 bases matching TRBD1. V shed 11 bases, J shed 5 bases, and the junction held 12 bases outside the gene matches. This CDR3 contains 14 residues. Per germline, CDR1 SNHLY and CDR2 FYNNEI. The CDR3 protein is CASKRDRGNDEQYF. DNA of the CDR3: TGTGCCTCCAAACGGGACAGGGGTAACGACGAGCAGTACTTC.

The chain uses TRBV2 and TRBJ2-1; TRBD2 matches at 11 bases. Germline-derived CDR1 and CDR2 are SNHLY and FYNNEI. V gave up 2 bases and J gave up 0 bases; unmatched junction bases: 6. This CDR3 contains 18 residues. CDR3 residues: CASSETTSGGLSYNEQFF. The CDR3 bases are TGTGCCAGCAGTGAAACAACTAGCGGGGGCCTCTCCTACAATGAGCAGTTCTTC.

The chain recombines TRBV25-1 with TRBJ2-7; TRBD2 aligns across 11 bases. Germline V gene sequence: CDR1 MGHDK, CDR2 SYGVNS. The CDR3 runs to 16 residues. V lost 6 bases, J lost 0 bases, and 7 bases stayed unmatched. The CDR3 DNA reads as TGTGCCAGCAGCGGTCTGACTAGCGGGGTCTCCTACGAGCAGTACTTC. This translates into CASSGLTSGVSYEQYF.

The rearrangement joins TRBV19 to TRBJ1-5, with 9 bases that match TRBD1. The germline CDR1 and CDR2 sequences are LNHDA and SQIVND (reference sequence). This CDR3 spans 14 amino acids. Unmatched junction bases numbered 7, after V lost 3 bases and J lost 10 bases. DNA of the CDR3: TGTGCCAGTAGTATTCCCGGGACAGGGTCTCCCCAGCATTTT. Protein: CASSIPGTGSPQHF.

This chain links TRBV19 with TRBJ1-2, with 8 bases that match TRBD1. V lost 3 bases, J lost 7 bases, and 13 bases stayed unmatched. This CDR3 has 16 residues. Per the germline V gene, CDR1 is LNHDA and CDR2 is SQIVND (reference sequence). CDR3 bases: TGTGCCAGTAGTATTCGTCTCGGACAGGGATCCGGTGGCTACACCTTC. It translates to CASSIRLGQGSGGYTF.

The chain joins TRBV4-1 to TRBJ2-2, with TRBD2 matching 15 bases. CDR3 size: 18 residues. V shed 1 base, J shed 5 bases, and the junction held 5 bases outside the gene matches. Germline-derived CDR1 and CDR2 are MGHRA and YSYEKL. CDR3 residues: CASSQGTSGGAGTGELFF. For the CDR3, the DNA is TGCGCCAGCAGCCAAGGGACTAGCGGGGGGGCCGGTACCGGGGAGCTGTTTTTT.

This sequence joins TRBV7-9 and TRBJ2-1; 11 positions agree with TRBD1. Per germline, CDR1 SEHNR and CDR2 FQNEAQ (reference sequence). CDR3 length: 14 amino acids. V lost 10 bases, J lost 5 bases, and 7 bases stayed unmatched. CDR3 amino acids: CATSGQGVNNEQFF. CDR3 bases: TGTGCCACCTCGGGACAGGGGGTGAACAATGAGCAGTTCTTC.